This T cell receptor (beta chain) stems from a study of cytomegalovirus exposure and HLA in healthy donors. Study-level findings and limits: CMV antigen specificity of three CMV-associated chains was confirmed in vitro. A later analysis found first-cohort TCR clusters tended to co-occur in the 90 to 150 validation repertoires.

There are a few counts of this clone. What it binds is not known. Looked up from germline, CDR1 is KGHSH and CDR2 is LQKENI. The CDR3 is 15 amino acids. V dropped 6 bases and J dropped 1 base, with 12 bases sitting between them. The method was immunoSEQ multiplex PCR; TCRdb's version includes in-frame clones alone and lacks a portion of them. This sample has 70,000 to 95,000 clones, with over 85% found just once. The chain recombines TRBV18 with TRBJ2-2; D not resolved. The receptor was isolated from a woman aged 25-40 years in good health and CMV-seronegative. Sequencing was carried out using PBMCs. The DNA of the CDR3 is TGTGCCAGCTCTTCCAAATCCAGGAACACCGGGGAGCTGTTTTTT. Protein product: CASSSKSRNTGELFF.